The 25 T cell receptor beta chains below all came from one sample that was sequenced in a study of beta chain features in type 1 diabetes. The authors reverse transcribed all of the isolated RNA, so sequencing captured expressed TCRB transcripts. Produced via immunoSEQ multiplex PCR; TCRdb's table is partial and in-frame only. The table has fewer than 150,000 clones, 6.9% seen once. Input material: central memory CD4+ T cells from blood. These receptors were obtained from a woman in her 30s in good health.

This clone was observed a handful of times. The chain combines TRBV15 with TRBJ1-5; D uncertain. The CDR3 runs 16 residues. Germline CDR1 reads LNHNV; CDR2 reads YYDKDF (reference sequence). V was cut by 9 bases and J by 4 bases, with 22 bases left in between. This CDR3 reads CATSAPQRRENQPQHF. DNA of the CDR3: TGTGCCACGTCGGCACCGCAAAGGAGGGAAAATCAGCCCCAGCATTTT.

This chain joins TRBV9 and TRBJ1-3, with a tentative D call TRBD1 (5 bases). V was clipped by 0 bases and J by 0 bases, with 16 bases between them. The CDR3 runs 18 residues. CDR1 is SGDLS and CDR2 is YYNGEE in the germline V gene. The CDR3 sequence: CASSVGAGMGFSGNTIYF. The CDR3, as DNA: TGTGCCAGCAGCGTAGGGGCAGGGATGGGTTTCTCTGGAAACACCATATATTTT. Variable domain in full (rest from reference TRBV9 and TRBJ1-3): DSGVTQTPKHLITATGQRVTLRCSPRSGDLSVYWYQQSLDQGLQFLIQYYNGEERAKGNILERFSAQQFPDLHSELNLSSLELGDSALYFCASSVGAGMGFSGNTIYFGEGSWLTVV.

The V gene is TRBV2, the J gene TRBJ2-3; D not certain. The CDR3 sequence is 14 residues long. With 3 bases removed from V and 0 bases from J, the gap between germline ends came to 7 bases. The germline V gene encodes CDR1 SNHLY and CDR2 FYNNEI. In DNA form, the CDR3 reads TGTGCCAGCAGTGATATGCGGAGCACAGATACGCAGTATTTT. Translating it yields CASSDMRSTDTQYF.

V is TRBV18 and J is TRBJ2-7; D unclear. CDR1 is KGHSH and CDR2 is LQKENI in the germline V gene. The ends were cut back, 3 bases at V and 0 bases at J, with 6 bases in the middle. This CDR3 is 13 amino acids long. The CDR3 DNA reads TGTGCCAGCTCACCTAGCCTCTCCTACGAGCAGTACTTC. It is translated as CASSPSLSYEQYF.

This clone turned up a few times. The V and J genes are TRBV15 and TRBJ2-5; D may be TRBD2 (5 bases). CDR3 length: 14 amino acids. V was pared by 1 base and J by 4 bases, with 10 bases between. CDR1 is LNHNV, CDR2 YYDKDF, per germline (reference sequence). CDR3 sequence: CATSRVVGAETQYF. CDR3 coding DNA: TGTGCCACCAGCAGAGTAGTGGGAGCAGAGACCCAGTACTTC. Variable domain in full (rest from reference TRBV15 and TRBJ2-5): DAMVIQNPRYQVTQFGKPVTLSCSQTLNHNVMYWYQQKSSQAPKLLFHYYDKDFNNEADTPDNFQSRRPNTSFCFLDIRSPGLGDTAMYLCATSRVVGAETQYFGPGTRLLVL.

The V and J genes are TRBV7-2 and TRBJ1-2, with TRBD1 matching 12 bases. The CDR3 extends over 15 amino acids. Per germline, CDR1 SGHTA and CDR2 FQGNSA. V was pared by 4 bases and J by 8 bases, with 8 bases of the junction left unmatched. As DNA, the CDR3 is TGTGCCAGCAGCTCCGGGGACAGGGGGCATAGAGGCTACACCTTC. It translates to CASSSGDRGHRGYTF.

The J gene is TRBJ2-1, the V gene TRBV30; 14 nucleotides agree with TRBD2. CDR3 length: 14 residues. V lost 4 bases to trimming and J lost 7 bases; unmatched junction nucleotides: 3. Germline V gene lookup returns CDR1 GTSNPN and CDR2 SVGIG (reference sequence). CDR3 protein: CAWKGTSGRNEQFF. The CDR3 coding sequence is TGTGCCTGGAAAGGGACTAGCGGGAGAAATGAGCAGTTCTTC. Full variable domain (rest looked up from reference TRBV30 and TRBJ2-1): SQTIHQWPATLVQPVGSPLSLECTVEGTSNPNLYWYRQAAGRGLQLLFYSVGIGQISSEVPQNLSASRPQDRQFILSSKKLLLSDSGFYLCAWKGTSGRNEQFFGPGTRLTVL.

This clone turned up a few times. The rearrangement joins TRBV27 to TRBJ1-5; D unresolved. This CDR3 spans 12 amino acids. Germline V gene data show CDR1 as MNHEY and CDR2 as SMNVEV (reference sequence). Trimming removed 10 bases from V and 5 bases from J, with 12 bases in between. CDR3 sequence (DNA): TGTGCCATCCCCGGTGATGATCAGCCCCAGCATTTT. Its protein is CAIPGDDQPQHF.

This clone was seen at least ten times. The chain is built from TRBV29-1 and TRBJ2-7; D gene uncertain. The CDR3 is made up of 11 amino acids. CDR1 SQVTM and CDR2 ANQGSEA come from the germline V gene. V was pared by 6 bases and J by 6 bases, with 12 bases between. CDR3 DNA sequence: TGCAGCGTCCCAGGTCGCCCCGAGCAGTACTTC. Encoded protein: CSVPGRPEQYF.

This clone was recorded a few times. The CDR3 bases are TGTGCCAGCAGCCAAAGGGCAGCGGGAGTGGAAGATACGCAGTATTTT. Translating gives CASSQRAAGVEDTQYF. The chain joins TRBV4-2 to TRBJ2-3, with 8 bases identical to TRBD2. V was pared by 2 bases and J by 5 bases, with 9 bases of the junction left unmatched. Germline V lookup: CDR1 LGHNA, CDR2 YNFKEQ. This CDR3 spans 16 amino acids.

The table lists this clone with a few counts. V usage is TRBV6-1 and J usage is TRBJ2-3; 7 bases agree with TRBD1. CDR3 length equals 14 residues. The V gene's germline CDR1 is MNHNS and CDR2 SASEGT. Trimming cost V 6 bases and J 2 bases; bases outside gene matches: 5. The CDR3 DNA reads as TGTGCCAGCAGCCGACAGGGCGACACAGATACGCAGTATTTT. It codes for CASSRQGDTDTQYF.

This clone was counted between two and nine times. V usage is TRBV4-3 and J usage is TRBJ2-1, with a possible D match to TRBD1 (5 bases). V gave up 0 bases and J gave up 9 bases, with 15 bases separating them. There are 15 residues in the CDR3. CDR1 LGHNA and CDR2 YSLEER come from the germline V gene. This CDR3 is CASSQDNWEGAEQFF. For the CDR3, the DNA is TGCGCCAGCAGCCAAGATAATTGGGAAGGGGCTGAGCAGTTCTTC.

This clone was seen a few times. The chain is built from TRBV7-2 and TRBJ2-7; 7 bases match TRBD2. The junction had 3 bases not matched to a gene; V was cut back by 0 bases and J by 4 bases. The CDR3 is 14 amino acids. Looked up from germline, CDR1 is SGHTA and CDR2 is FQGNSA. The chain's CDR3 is CASSLAASGYEQYF. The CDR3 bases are TGTGCCAGCAGCTTAGCGGCTAGCGGATACGAGCAGTACTTC.

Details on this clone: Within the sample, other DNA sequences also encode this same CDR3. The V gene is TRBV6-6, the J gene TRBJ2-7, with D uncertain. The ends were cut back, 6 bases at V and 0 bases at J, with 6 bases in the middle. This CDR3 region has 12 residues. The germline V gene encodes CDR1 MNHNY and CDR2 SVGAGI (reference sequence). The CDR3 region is CASSPSSYEQYF. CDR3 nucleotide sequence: TGTGCCAGCAGCCCGTCCTCCTACGAGCAGTACTTC.

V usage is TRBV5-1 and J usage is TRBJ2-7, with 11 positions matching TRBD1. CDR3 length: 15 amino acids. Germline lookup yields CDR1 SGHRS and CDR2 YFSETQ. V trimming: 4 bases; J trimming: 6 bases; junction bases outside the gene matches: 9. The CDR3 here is CASSGTGTGGGEQYF. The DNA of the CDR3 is TGCGCCAGCAGCGGGACCGGGACAGGGGGTGGCGAGCAGTACTTC. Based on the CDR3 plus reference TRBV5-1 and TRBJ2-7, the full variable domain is KAGVTQTPRYLIKTRGQQVTLSCSPISGHRSVSWYQQTPGQGLQFLFEYFSETQRNKGNFPGRFSGRQFSNSRSEMNVSTLELGDSALYLCASSGTGTGGGEQYFGPGTRLTVT.

This CDR3 reads CASSTQGNVETQYF. The CDR3, as DNA: TGTGCCAGCAGTACACAGGGGAATGTGGAGACCCAGTACTTC. V and J are TRBV28 and TRBJ2-5; TRBD1 matches 7 bases. The CDR3 runs to 14 residues. The trim removed 5 bases at V and 5 bases at J, leaving 8 bases unmatched. In germline, CDR1 is MDHEN, CDR2 SYDVKM.

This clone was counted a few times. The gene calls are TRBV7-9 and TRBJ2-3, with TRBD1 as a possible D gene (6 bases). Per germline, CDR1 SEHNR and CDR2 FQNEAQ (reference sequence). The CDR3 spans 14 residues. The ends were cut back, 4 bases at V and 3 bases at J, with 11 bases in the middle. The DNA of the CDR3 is TGTGCCAGCAGCTCCAATACAGGGACAGATACGCAGTATTTT. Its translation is CASSSNTGTDTQYF.

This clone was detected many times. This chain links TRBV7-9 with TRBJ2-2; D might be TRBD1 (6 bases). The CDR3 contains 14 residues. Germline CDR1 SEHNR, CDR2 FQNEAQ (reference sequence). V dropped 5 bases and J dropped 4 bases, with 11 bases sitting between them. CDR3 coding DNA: TGTGCCAGCAGCGTACAGGGTCGCACCGGGGAGCTGTTTTTT. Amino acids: CASSVQGRTGELFF.

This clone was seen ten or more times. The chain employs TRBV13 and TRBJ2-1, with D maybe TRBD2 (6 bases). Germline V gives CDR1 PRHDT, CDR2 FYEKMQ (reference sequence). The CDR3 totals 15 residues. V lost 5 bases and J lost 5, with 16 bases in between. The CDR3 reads CASSPRETVNNEQFF. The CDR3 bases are TGTGCCAGCAGCCCACGGGAGACAGTAAACAATGAGCAGTTCTTC. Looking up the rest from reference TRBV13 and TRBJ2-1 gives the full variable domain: AAGVIQSPRHLIKEKRETATLKCYPIPRHDTVYWYQQGPGQDPQFLISFYEKMQSDKGSIPDRFSAQQFSDYHSELNMSSLELGDSALYFCASSPRETVNNEQFFGPGTRLTVL.

The CDR3, as DNA: TGTGCCAGCAGGCCTACAGGGACTGGGGCCAACGTCCTGACTTTC. Protein sequence: CASRPTGTGANVLTF. The rearrangement joins TRBV6-5 to TRBJ2-6; perhaps TRBD1 as D (6 bases). Germline values: CDR1 MNHEY, CDR2 SVGAGI. This CDR3 region has 15 residues. Trimming pared 6 bases from V and 2 bases from J, leaving 11 bases between.

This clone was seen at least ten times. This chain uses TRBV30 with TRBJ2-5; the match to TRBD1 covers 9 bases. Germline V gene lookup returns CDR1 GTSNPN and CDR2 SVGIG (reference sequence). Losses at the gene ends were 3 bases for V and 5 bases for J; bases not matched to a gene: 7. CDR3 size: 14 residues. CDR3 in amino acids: CAWRGYGTGETQYF. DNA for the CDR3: TGTGCCTGGAGAGGATACGGGACAGGGGAGACCCAGTACTTC.

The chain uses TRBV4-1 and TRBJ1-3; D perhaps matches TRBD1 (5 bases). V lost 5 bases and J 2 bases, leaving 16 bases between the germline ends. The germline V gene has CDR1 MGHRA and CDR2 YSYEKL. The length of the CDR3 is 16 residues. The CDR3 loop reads CASSSHFSGTGNTIYF. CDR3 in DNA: TGCGCCAGCAGCTCCCATTTCTCAGGGACTGGAAACACCATATATTTT.

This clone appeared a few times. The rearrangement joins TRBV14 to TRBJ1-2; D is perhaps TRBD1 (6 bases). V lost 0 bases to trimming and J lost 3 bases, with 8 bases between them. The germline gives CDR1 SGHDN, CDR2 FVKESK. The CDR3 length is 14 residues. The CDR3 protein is CASSQDTGYYGYTF. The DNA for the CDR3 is TGTGCCAGCAGCCAAGATACAGGGTACTATGGCTACACCTTC.

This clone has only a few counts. CDR3 residues: CASSSGEWRQTQYF. The CDR3 region has the DNA TGCGCCAGCAGCTCAGGGGAGTGGAGGCAGACCCAGTACTTC. The rearrangement uses TRBV5-1 and TRBJ2-5, with D maybe TRBD1 (6 bases). CDR1 SGHRS and CDR2 YFSETQ come from the germline V gene. V lost 3 bases and J lost 6, with 15 bases in between. CDR3 length equals 14 residues.

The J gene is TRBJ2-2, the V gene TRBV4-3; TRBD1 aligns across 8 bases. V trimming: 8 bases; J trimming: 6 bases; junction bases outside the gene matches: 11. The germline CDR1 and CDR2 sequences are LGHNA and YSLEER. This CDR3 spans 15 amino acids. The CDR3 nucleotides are TGCGCCAGCTGCCGGGACAGGCTGAATCCCGGGGAGCTGTTTTTT. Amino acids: CASCRDRLNPGELFF.